This TCR beta chain was recovered during a study of CD8 T cells in Susac syndrome. FACS was used to enrich TEMRA cells, whereas the CD8+ and CD4+ T cells were obtained by negative isolation. Reverse transcription of about 0.5 to 1 ug RNA was carried out with random hexamers. By means of immunoSEQ multiplex PCR, TCR beta CDR3 spanning 54 Vbeta and 13 Jbeta underwent amplification. TCRdb re-derived calls from the immunoSEQ multiplex PCR reads in MiXCR, one entry per CDR3 protein. The profile shows 120,000 to 150,000 distinct CDR3 sequences, 94% of them singletons. The CDR3 sequence is 13 residues long. V was trimmed by 6 bases and J by 4 bases, leaving 12 bases between them.

Sequenced sample: CD4+ T cells from PBMCs. This chain uses TRBV12-3 or TRBV12-4 with TRBJ2-5; D possibly corresponds to TRBD1 (6 bases). The clonotype was recovered from a human donor in good health. The CDR3 DNA reads as TGTGCCAGCAGCCAGGGACACCGAGAGACCCAGTACTTC. This sequence encodes CASSQGHRETQYF.